This T cell receptor (beta chain) was obtained from a study of post-analysis software for immune sequencing data. As to this clonotype: The antigen is not known.

The V gene's germline CDR1 is SQVTM and CDR2 ANQGSEA. This CDR3 comprises 12 residues. V lost 7 bases and J lost 5, with 12 bases in between. TCR beta cDNA libraries included unique molecular identifiers. MiXCR, run by TCRdb on the PCR reads, gives a single entry per CDR3 protein. The sample lists 600,000 to 750,000 distinct CDR3 sequences, roughly three fifths occurring once. The study, taken as a whole, reports: TRBV5-6, TRBV5-1 and TRBV20-1 belonged to a set of a handful of TRBV segments that were more frequent in patients than controls. Controls had significantly higher normalized Chao1 diversity than multiple sclerosis patients.

The sample was blood. The J gene is TRBJ2-1, the V gene TRBV29-1; either TRBD1 or TRBD2 may supply D (5 bases each). This clonotype was sampled from a girl aged 2-10 years with multiple sclerosis. In DNA form, the CDR3 reads TGCAGCGCCATAGGGACGGACAATGAGCAGTTCTTC. It is translated as CSAIGTDNEQFF.